This T cell receptor (beta chain) was recorded in a study of shared clonotypes between healthy human individuals. Findings and caveats of the study: Despite large depth, sorted-subset datasets appeared incompletely sequenced. Shared clonotypes: roughly 5% naive CD4, around 3.7% naive CD8, roughly 2.4% memory CD4, 0.4% to 0.5% memory CD8.

Note on this clone: Its antigen is currently unknown.

Naive CD8 cells lacked CD45RO, underwent positive selection for CCR7 and left out terminally differentiated effector memory CD45RA+ cells. The donor cohort consisted entirely of Caucasian adults residing in Nashville, Tennessee. The CDR3 is 14 residues long. The V end was cut by 3 bases, the J end by 2 bases, with 10 bases between. Germline assignment: CDR1 LNHDA and CDR2 SQIVND (reference sequence). The table came from immunoSEQ multiplex PCR; TCRdb's copy has only in-frame clones and leaves some out. The data hold about 580,000 clones, with roughly 98% observed a single time. This receptor was obtained from a man under 40 in good health. This chain joins TRBV19 and TRBJ2-5, with a possible D match to TRBD1 (6 bases). Sequencing used naive CD8+ T cells sorted from blood. CDR3 sequence (DNA): TGTGCCAGTAGTATGGCAGGGGAACAAGAGACCCAGTACTTC. Translation gives CASSMAGEQETQYF.